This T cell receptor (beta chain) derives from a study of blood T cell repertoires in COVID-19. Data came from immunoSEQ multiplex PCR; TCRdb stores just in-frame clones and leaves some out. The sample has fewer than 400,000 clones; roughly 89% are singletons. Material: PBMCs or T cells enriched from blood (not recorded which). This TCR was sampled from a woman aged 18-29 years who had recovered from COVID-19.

CDR3 sequence: CASSPRSGGPLNEQFF. The CDR3 nucleotides read TGTGCCAGCAGTCCTCGTAGCGGGGGGCCACTCAATGAGCAGTTCTTC. The chain couples TRBV9 to TRBJ2-1, with TRBD2 identical over 10 bases. With V trimmed by 5 bases and J by 6 bases, 11 bases remained unmatched. Germline lookup yields CDR1 SGDLS and CDR2 YYNGEE. The CDR3 spans 16 residues.